The 16 T cell receptor beta chains presented below share a single source sample, sequenced in a study of blood T cell repertoires in COVID-19. Method: immunoSEQ multiplex PCR; TCRdb's copy keeps in-frame clones and lacks some. The profile shows over 150,000 clones, about 85% of them singletons. The specimen was peripheral blood. These receptors came from a woman aged 60-75 years with COVID-19, enrolled during active disease.

The chain has TRBV5-1 and TRBJ1-1; D might be TRBD1 (6 bases). In germline, CDR1 is SGHRS, CDR2 YFSETQ. This CDR3 is 15 amino acids long. Trimming removed 0 bases at V and 4 bases at J, with 13 bases between. CDR3 sequence: CASSLVDRPGTEAFF. The CDR3 bases are TGCGCCAGCAGCTTGGTAGACAGGCCGGGCACTGAAGCTTTCTTT.

The chain recombines TRBV9 with TRBJ1-1, with a possible D match to TRBD1 (6 bases). V was trimmed by 3 bases and J by 2 bases, leaving 14 bases between them. The germline V gene has CDR1 SGDLS and CDR2 YYNGEE. This CDR3 has 15 residues. The DNA of the CDR3 is TGTGCCAGCAGCGGGGGGCAGCAGACAAACACTGAAGCTTTCTTT. Its translation is CASSGGQQTNTEAFF.

This chain joins TRBV5-3 and TRBJ2-7; the D gene is possibly TRBD2 (6 bases). TRBV5-3 is sorted into the ORF group, with uncertain function. The V end was cut by 5 bases, the J end by 4 bases, with 13 bases between. This CDR3 contains 13 residues. The CDR3, as DNA: TGTGCCAGAAGATCTTCCGGGGGATACGAGCAGTACGTC. Translating gives CARRSSGGYEQYV.

V usage is TRBV19 and J usage is TRBJ1-4, with 9 bases fitting TRBD1. The J segment lost 2 bases and the V segment lost 6 bases, leaving 7 bases of the junction unmatched. Germline V gene data show CDR1 as LNHDA and CDR2 as SQIVND (reference sequence). The CDR3 length is 16 residues. The CDR3 bases are TGTGCCAGTAGCACGGACAGGGGTAGGACTAATGAAAAACTGTTTTTT. Its translation is CASSTDRGRTNEKLFF. Full variable domain (remainder filled in from reference TRBV19 and TRBJ1-4): DGGITQSPKYLFRKEGQNVTLSCEQNLNHDAMYWYRQDPGQGLRLIYYSQIVNDFQKGDIAEGYSVSREKKESFPLTVTSAQKNPTAFYLCASSTDRGRTNEKLFFGSGTQLSVL.

The V gene is TRBV7-2, the J gene TRBJ2-1; maybe TRBD1 (6 bases). V shed 6 bases and J shed 5 bases, with 17 bases lying between them. Germline CDR1 SGHTA, CDR2 FQGNSA. This CDR3 region has 15 residues. The CDR3, as DNA: TGTGCCAGCAGATTACCGGGACATCAAAACAATGAGCAGTTCTTC. Translating gives CASRLPGHQNNEQFF.

The chain joins TRBV27 to TRBJ1-5, with 11 nucleotides matching TRBD1. Germline trimming cut 6 bases from V and 9 bases from J; bases unmatched to any gene: 4. CDR3 length: 13 residues. The germline V gene has CDR1 MNHEY and CDR2 SMNVEV (reference sequence). CDR3 amino acids: CASSRDRGTPQHF. The CDR3 nucleotides read TGTGCCAGCAGCCGGGACAGGGGGACGCCCCAGCATTTT.

The gene calls are TRBV24-1 and TRBJ2-4; 11 bases agree with TRBD1. Germline V lookup: CDR1 KGHDR, CDR2 SFDVKD. After removal of 4 bases from V and 4 bases from J, the junction contained 5 bases not matched to a gene. The CDR3 consists of 16 residues. Here the CDR3 reads CATSDGQGAAKNIQYF. For the CDR3, the DNA is TGTGCCACCAGTGACGGACAGGGGGCGGCAAAAAACATTCAGTACTTC.

The chain employs TRBV6-1 and TRBJ1-5; D may be TRBD1 (6 bases). This CDR3 has 18 amino acids. Trimming removed 2 bases at V and 3 bases at J, with 20 bases between. Germline loops: CDR1 MNHNS, CDR2 SASEGT. The CDR3 bases are TGTGCCAGCAGTGAAAGGGGGACCTATAGACTTAACAATCAGCCCCAGCATTTT. This gives the protein CASSERGTYRLNNQPQHF.

This chain connects TRBV7-6 to TRBJ2-3; TRBD2 might be the D (5 bases). The CDR3 has 15 amino acids. Germline CDR1 and CDR2: SGHVS and FNYEAQ. The germline V and J ends were trimmed by 7 bases and 1 base, with 15 bases remaining between them. CDR3 region: CASNLGGVGTDTQYF. For the CDR3, the DNA is TGTGCCAGCAACCTAGGAGGTGTGGGCACAGATACGCAGTATTTT.

The rearrangement links TRBV6-6 to TRBJ1-5, with D possibly TRBD1 on 5 matching bases. The V end lost 1 base, the J end lost 4 bases, and 8 bases lay between the germline ends. The CDR3 has 14 amino acids. CDR1 and CDR2 from the germline V gene are MNHNY and SVGAGI (reference sequence). CDR3 amino acids: CASSYWGPNQPQHF. The DNA for the CDR3 is TGTGCCAGCAGTTACTGGGGCCCAAATCAGCCCCAGCATTTT.

V gene TRBV9 combines with J gene TRBJ2-5; 7 nucleotides line up with TRBD1. J was trimmed by 0 bases and V by 0 bases; bases with no gene match: 8. Germline CDR1 and CDR2: SGDLS and YYNGEE. The CDR3 consists of 17 residues. CDR3 region: CASSVAGGDSYQETQYF. The CDR3 DNA sequence: TGTGCCAGCAGCGTAGCCGGTGGGGACAGCTACCAAGAGACCCAGTACTTC.

The V gene is TRBV6-5, the J gene TRBJ1-1; D is possibly TRBD1 (5 bases). The CDR3 spans 13 residues. With 6 bases removed from V and 6 bases from J, the gap between germline ends came to 14 bases. The germline CDR1 and CDR2 sequences are MNHEY and SVGAGI. CDR3 sequence reads: CASRTAPRSEAFF. For the CDR3, the DNA is TGTGCCAGCAGGACAGCCCCGCGCTCTGAAGCTTTCTTT.

The V and J genes are TRBV7-3 and TRBJ1-1, with D possibly matching TRBD1 (6 bases). CDR3 length equals 13 residues. Trimming removed 8 bases from V and 1 base from J, with 11 bases in between. Germline V lookup: CDR1 SGHTA, CDR2 FQGTGA. The CDR3 here is CASPRGGNTEAFF. DNA for the CDR3: TGTGCCAGCCCGCGAGGGGGGAACACTGAAGCTTTCTTT.

J is TRBJ1-2 and V is TRBV5-1; 8 bases map to TRBD1. The CDR3 is made up of 16 amino acids. With V trimmed by 1 base and J by 5 bases, 10 bases remained unmatched. Germline V gene lookup returns CDR1 SGHRS and CDR2 YFSETQ. The CDR3 sequence: CASSLSRTGRNYGYTF. The CDR3 DNA follows: TGCGCCAGCAGCTTGTCGAGGACAGGGAGAAATTATGGCTACACCTTC.

V is TRBV6-6 and J is TRBJ2-2; D is perhaps TRBD2 (5 bases). The germline V and J ends were trimmed by 6 bases and 1 base, with 9 bases remaining between them. The CDR3 runs 14 residues. CDR1 is MNHNY and CDR2 is SVGAGI in the germline V gene (reference sequence). For the CDR3, the DNA is TGTGCCAGCAGAAACAGCGGGAACACCGGGGAGCTGTTTTTT. As protein: CASRNSGNTGELFF.

This chain connects TRBV7-9 to TRBJ1-1; the match to TRBD1 covers 7 bases. J lost 5 bases, V lost 6 bases, and 9 bases had no gene match. Germline V gives CDR1 SEHNR, CDR2 FQNEAQ (reference sequence). This CDR3 spans 14 amino acids. The CDR3 sequence: CASRSTGPKTEAFF. The CDR3 DNA follows: TGTGCCAGCAGGTCGACAGGGCCGAAAACTGAAGCTTTCTTT.